This passage covers 15 T cell receptor beta chains from one sample sequenced in a study of T-cell reconstitution after alpha-beta-depleted transplantation in children. Preparing the TCRbeta library involved the use of unique molecular identifiers. MiXCR was run by TCRdb on the PCR reads, yielding one entry per CDR3 protein. This table has some 550,000 distinct CDR3 sequences, more than 20% appearing once. The sequences come from PBMCs, mostly from graft donor cells, collected 360 days after TCRalphabeta/CD19-depleted stem cell transplant. The receptors were gathered from a boy less than two years old who had a stem cell transplant for acute myeloid leukemia, so the T cells may come from the graft donor.

This clonotype occurred many times. This chain links TRBV7-2 with TRBJ2-7; D perhaps matches TRBD1 (5 bases). Between the trimmed V and J ends, which lost 1 base and 9 bases, there was a span of 16 bases. This CDR3 contains 14 residues. CDR1 is SGHTA and CDR2 is FQGNSA in the germline V gene. CDR3 DNA sequence: TGTGCCAGCAGCTTAGGACAGTCACCCCCCCCGCAGTACTTC. Residues: CASSLGQSPPPQYF.

This rearrangement joins TRBV5-6 to TRBJ2-7; a weak D match, TRBD2 (6 bases). Germline CDR1 SGHDT, CDR2 YYEEEE. The CDR3 extends over 11 amino acids. V lost 0 bases, J lost 11 bases, and 9 bases lay in between. As DNA, the CDR3 is TGTGCCAGCAGCTTGGGAACTAGCAAGTACTTC. Its translation: CASSLGTSKYF.

The chain employs TRBV11-2 and TRBJ2-7; TRBD1 might be the D (5 bases). CDR1 is SGHAT and CDR2 is FQNNGV in the germline V gene. The ends were cut back, 4 bases at V and 6 bases at J, with 16 bases in the middle. This CDR3 region has 14 residues. Here the CDR3 reads CASSSQGKGGEQYF. The DNA of the CDR3 is TGTGCCAGCAGCTCCCAGGGAAAGGGTGGCGAGCAGTACTTC. Full variable domain (rest looked up from reference TRBV11-2 and TRBJ2-7): EAGVAQSPRYKIIEKRQSVAFWCNPISGHATLYWYQQILGQGPKLLIQFQNNGVVDDSQLPKDRFSAERLKGVDSTLKIQPAKLEDSAVYLCASSSQGKGGEQYFGPGTRLTVT.

Ten or more counts support this clonotype. V and J are TRBV10-3 and TRBJ2-2; D ambiguous. Germline CDR1 is ENHRY and CDR2 is SYGVKD. Trimming stripped 0 bases from V and 6 bases from J, with 8 bases between. The CDR3 totals 14 residues. The CDR3 sequence: CAISESTRSGELFF. Written as DNA, the CDR3 is TGTGCCATCAGTGAGTCGACTCGCTCCGGGGAGCTGTTTTTT.

The V gene is TRBV27, the J gene TRBJ2-7; 8 positions agree with TRBD1. Germline values: CDR1 MNHEY, CDR2 SMNVEV (reference sequence). The ends lost 5 bases at V and 5 bases at J; junction bases unmatched: 11. The CDR3 consists of 15 residues. CDR3: CASSVTGGHRNEQYF. In DNA, the CDR3 is TGTGCCAGCAGTGTAACAGGGGGACACAGGAACGAGCAGTACTTC.

V is TRBV9 and J is TRBJ2-7; tentatively, D is TRBD2 (6 bases). V lost 0 bases to trimming and J lost 5 bases, with 12 bases between them. Per germline, CDR1 SGDLS and CDR2 YYNGEE. The length of the CDR3 is 14 residues. The CDR3 loop is CASSVGPEGNEQYF. The CDR3 region has the DNA TGTGCCAGCAGCGTAGGACCGGAGGGAAACGAGCAGTACTTC.

Ten or more counts support this clonotype. The chain employs TRBV18 and TRBJ1-4; 8 bases agree with TRBD1. Germline V lookup: CDR1 KGHSH, CDR2 LQKENI. V lost 3 bases to trimming and J lost 8 bases; unmatched junction nucleotides: 8. The CDR3 spans 15 residues. CDR3 residues: CASSPTGQGGEKLFF. The CDR3 DNA reads as TGTGCCAGCTCACCTACTGGACAGGGAGGAGAAAAACTGTTTTTT.

This clonotype was counted many times. The chain joins TRBV6-5 to TRBJ2-1; 9 bases agree with TRBD1. The J segment lost 3 bases and the V segment lost 5 bases, leaving 5 bases of the junction unmatched. Germline CDR1 is MNHEY and CDR2 is SVGAGI. This CDR3 has 15 amino acids. CDR3 in DNA: TGTGCCAGCAGTCACCGGGACAGGGACTACAATGAGCAGTTCTTC. It translates to CASSHRDRDYNEQFF.

This clonotype was observed at least ten times. This sequence joins TRBV28 and TRBJ2-1; D assignment may be TRBD1 or TRBD2 (6 bases each). From germline, CDR1 is MDHEN and CDR2 SYDVKM. The V end lost 10 bases, the J end lost 6 bases, and 19 bases lay between the germline ends. The CDR3 is 14 amino acids. The CDR3 DNA is TGTGCCACTACCGGGACGGGGGCTTCCAATGAGCAGTTCTTC. It specifies CATTGTGASNEQFF.

V and J are TRBV21-1 and TRBJ2-5; the table's TRBD1 call for D was not verified on the DNA. TRBV21-1 is a pseudogene. There are 17 residues in the CDR3. CDR3 sequence (DNA): TGTGCCAGCAGCAATCAAAAGCGGGGGGCGCCTGGAGAGACCCAGTACTTC. It encodes CASSNQKRGAPGETQYF.

This clonotype has more than one count but fewer than ten. The V call is TRBV7-6, the J call TRBJ1-1; D is perhaps TRBD1 (5 bases). The V gene lost 3 bases and the J gene lost 0 bases, with 17 bases spanning the gap. CDR1 and CDR2 (germline): SGHVS, FNYEAQ. There are 17 residues in the CDR3. The CDR3 DNA reads TGTGCCAGCAGCTTCGGGGGGTCAGGGTTCATGAACACTGAAGCTTTCTTT. Amino acids: CASSFGGSGFMNTEAFF.

The genes are TRBV7-2 and TRBJ2-5; 7 bases match TRBD1. J was trimmed by 3 bases and V by 5 bases; bases with no gene match: 9. This CDR3 contains 15 residues. Per the germline V gene, CDR1 is SGHTA and CDR2 is FQGNSA. The CDR3 sequence is CASSPYHRGKETQYF. The CDR3, as DNA: TGTGCCAGCAGCCCTTACCACAGGGGCAAAGAGACCCAGTACTTC.

This clonotype occurred many times. J is TRBJ2-5 and V is TRBV20-1; 7 nucleotides agree with TRBD2. The length of the CDR3 is 15 residues. J lost 5 bases, V lost 6 bases, and 15 bases had no gene match. Per germline, CDR1 DFQATT and CDR2 SNEGSKA (reference sequence). CDR3 sequence (DNA): TGCAGTGCGTGGAACCCTCAGCGGGGTTGGGAGACCCAGTACTTC. Translated: CSAWNPQRGWETQYF.

The J gene is TRBJ2-4, the V gene TRBV20-1, with D perhaps being TRBD1 or TRBD2 (5 bases each). This CDR3 comprises 18 residues. Germline CDR1 is DFQATT and CDR2 is SNEGSKA (reference sequence). V was pared by 0 bases and J by 0 bases, with 18 bases between. The CDR3 DNA is TGCAGTGCTAGAGACGGGACGACCCAAGCGGTAGCCAAAAACATTCAGTACTTC. This sequence encodes CSARDGTTQAVAKNIQYF.

This chain links TRBV24-1 with TRBJ2-2; D may be TRBD1 (6 bases). Per the germline V gene, CDR1 is KGHDR and CDR2 is SFDVKD. The V end lost 4 bases, the J end lost 5 bases, and 10 bases lay between the germline ends. The length of the CDR3 is 14 residues. DNA for the CDR3: TGTGCCACCAGTGACCCCGGACAGACCGGGGAGCTGTTTTTT. Protein sequence: CATSDPGQTGELFF.